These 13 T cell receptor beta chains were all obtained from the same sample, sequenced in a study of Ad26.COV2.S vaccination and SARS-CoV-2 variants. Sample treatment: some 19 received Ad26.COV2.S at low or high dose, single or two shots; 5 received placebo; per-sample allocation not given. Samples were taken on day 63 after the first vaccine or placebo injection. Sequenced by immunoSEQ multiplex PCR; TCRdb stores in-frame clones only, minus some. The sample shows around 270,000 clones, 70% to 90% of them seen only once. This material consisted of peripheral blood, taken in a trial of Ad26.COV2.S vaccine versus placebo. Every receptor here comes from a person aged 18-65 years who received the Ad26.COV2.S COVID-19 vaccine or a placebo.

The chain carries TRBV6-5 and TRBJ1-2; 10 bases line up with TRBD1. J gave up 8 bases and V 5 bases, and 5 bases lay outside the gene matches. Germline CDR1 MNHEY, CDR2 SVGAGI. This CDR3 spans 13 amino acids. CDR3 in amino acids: CASSRQGARGYTF. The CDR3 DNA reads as TGTGCCAGCAGTCGACAGGGGGCTCGGGGCTACACCTTC.

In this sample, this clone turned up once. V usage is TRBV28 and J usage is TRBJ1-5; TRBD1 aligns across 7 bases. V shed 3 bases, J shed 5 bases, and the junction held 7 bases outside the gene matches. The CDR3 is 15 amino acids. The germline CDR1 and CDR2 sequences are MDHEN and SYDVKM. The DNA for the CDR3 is TGTGCCAGCAGTTTTTGGTCAGGGGGGGATCAGCCCCAGCATTTT. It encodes CASSFWSGGDQPQHF.

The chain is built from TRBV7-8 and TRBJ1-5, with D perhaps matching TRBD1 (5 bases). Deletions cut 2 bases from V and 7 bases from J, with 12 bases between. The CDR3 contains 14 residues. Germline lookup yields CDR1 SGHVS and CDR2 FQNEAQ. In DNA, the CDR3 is TGTGCCAGCAGCTTAAAACAGGCGAACCAGCCCCAGCATTTT. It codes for CASSLKQANQPQHF. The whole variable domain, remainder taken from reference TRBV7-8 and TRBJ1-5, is GAGVSQSPRYKVAKRGQDVALRCDPISGHVSLFWYQQALGQGPEFLTYFQNEAQLDKSGLPSDRFFAERPEGSVSTLKIQRTQQEDSAVYLCASSLKQANQPQHFGDGTRLSIL.

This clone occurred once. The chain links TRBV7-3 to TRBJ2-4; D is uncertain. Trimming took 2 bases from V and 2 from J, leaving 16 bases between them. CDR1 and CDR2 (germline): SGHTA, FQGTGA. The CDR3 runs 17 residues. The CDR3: CASSLSPGDGSKNIQYF. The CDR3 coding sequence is TGTGCCAGCAGCTTATCCCCGGGCGATGGGTCCAAAAACATTCAGTACTTC.

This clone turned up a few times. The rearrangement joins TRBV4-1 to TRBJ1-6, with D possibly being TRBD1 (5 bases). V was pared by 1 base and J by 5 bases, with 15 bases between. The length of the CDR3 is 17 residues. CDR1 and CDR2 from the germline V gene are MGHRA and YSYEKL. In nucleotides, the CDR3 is TGCGCCAGCAGCCAAGGTCGAAGCAGGACAAATAATTCACCCCTCCACTTT. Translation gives CASSQGRSRTNNSPLHF.

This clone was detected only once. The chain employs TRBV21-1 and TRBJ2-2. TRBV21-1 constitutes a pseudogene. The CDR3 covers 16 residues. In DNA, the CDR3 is TGTGCCAGCATTTCCGAACCTTTATCGGAAACCGGGGAGCTGTTTTTT. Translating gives CASISEPLSETGELFF.

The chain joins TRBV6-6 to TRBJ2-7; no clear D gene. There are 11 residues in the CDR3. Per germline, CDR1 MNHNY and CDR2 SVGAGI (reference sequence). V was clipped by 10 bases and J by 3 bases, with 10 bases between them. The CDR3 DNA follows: TGTGCCAACAGCGCGGTCTACGAGCAGTACGTC. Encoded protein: CANSAVYEQYV.

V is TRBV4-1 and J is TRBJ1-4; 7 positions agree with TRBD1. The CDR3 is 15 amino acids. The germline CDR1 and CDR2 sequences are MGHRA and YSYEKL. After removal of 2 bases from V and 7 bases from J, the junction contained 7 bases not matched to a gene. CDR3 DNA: TGCGCCAGCAGCCAAAGCAGGGGGGATGGTGAAAAACTGTTTTTT. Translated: CASSQSRGDGEKLFF.

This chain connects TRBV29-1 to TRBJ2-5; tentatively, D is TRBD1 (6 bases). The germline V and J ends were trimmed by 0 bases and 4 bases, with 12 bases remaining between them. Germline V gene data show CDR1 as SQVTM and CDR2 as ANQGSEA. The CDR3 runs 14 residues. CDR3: CSVEEGRGSETQYF. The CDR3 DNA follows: TGCAGCGTTGAAGAGGGCAGGGGATCAGAGACCCAGTACTTC.

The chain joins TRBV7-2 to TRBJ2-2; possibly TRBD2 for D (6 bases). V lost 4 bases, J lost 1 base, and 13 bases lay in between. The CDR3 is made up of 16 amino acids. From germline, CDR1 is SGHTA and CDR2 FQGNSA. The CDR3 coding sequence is TGTGCCAGCAGCTCGACGGGACTCTTGAACACCGGGGAGCTGTTTTTT. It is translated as CASSSTGLLNTGELFF.

Here the CDR3 reads CASSERTGFSGNTIYF. The DNA for the CDR3 is TGTGCCAGCAGCGAGAGGACAGGGTTCTCTGGAAACACCATATATTTT. The chain has TRBV9 and TRBJ1-3; 8 bases match TRBD1. Losses at the gene ends were 3 bases for V and 0 bases for J; bases not matched to a gene: 5. Germline V gives CDR1 SGDLS, CDR2 YYNGEE. This CDR3 has 16 amino acids.

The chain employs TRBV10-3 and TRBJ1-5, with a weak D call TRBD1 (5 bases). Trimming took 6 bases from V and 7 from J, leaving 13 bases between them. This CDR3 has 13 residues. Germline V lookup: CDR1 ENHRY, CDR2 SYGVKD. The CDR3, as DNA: TGTGCCATCAGCAGGGTCTTTAAGCAGCCCCAGCATTTT. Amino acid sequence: CAISRVFKQPQHF.

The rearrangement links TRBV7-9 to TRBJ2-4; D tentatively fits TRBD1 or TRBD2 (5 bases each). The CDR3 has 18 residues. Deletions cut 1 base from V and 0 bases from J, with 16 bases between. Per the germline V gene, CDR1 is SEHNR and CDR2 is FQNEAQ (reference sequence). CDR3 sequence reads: CASSLVPGTQLAKNIQYF. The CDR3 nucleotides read TGTGCCAGCAGCTTAGTGCCGGGGACCCAGCTAGCCAAAAACATTCAGTACTTC. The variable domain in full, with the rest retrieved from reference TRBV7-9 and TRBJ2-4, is DTGVSQNPRHKITKRGQNVTFRCDPISEHNRLYWYRQTLGQGPEFLTYFQNEAQLEKSRLLSDRFSAERPKGSFSTLEIQRTEQGDSAMYLCASSLVPGTQLAKNIQYFGAGTRLSVL.